This section outlines one T cell receptor beta chain sequence together with its context. Its antigen is still unknown. Per the germline V gene, CDR1 is PRHDT and CDR2 is FYEKMQ (reference sequence). Trimming shortened V by 2 bases and J by 6 bases, and 7 bases separated the two germline ends. The CDR3 consists of 12 residues. Primers: 60 Vbeta forward and 13 Jbeta reverse. Clones were sequenced by immunoSEQ multiplex PCR, and TCRdb holds only the in-frame ones, with some missing. The sample has approximately 110,000 clones, about 78% seen once. This record comes from a study of cytomegalovirus exposure and HLA in healthy donors. Points from the study as a whole: On later analysis, the bulk of CMV-associated TCR beta chains appeared to be HLA-restricted. Overall, approximately 150 TCR beta chains were annotated as cytomegalovirus-associated. Association with HLA alleles at 0.05 false discovery rate was found for approximately 18,000 TCR beta sequences in a later analysis.

Sample: PBMCs. This chain joins TRBV13 and TRBJ1-1; D is unclear. The sequence derives from a woman in her forties in good health and CMV-seropositive. In DNA, the CDR3 is TGTGCCAGCAGCTTACGGCGGGCTGAAGCTTTCTTT. It yields the protein CASSLRRAEAFF.